The subject of this entry is one T cell receptor (beta chain). Per the germline V gene, CDR1 is PRHDT and CDR2 is FYEKMQ (reference sequence). The V end lost 0 bases, the J end lost 7 bases, and 7 bases lay between the germline ends. The CDR3 has 12 residues. Clones were read by immunoSEQ multiplex PCR, and TCRdb kept only the in-frame ones, dropping some. The data contain about 300,000 clones, roughly 86% of them singletons. This entry comes from a study of blood T cell repertoires in COVID-19. Recruitment covered about two dozen US areas and drew participants whose ages spanned roughly 18 to 100 years. Contact with a PCR-confirmed or clinician-diagnosed COVID-19 case occurred within 2 weeks of entry.

The sequencing sample was made of PBMCs or T cells enriched from blood (not recorded which). The sequence was collected from a woman between 45 and 65 years old who had been exposed to COVID-19. This sequence joins TRBV13 and TRBJ2-7; D perhaps matches TRBD2 (6 bases). Here the CDR3 DNA reads TGTGCCAGCAGCTTAGGCCGGGGGGAGCAGTACTTC. Translation: CASSLGRGEQYF.